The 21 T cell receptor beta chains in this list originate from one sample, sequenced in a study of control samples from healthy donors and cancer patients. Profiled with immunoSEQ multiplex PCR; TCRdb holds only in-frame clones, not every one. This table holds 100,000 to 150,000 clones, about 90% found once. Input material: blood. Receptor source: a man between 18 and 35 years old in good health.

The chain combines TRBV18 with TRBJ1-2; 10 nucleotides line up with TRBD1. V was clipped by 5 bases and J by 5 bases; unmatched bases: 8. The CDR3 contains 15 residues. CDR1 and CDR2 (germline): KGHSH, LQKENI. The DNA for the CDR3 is TGTGCCAGCTCAACCGGACAGGGGGTCATGTATGGCTACACCTTC. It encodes CASSTGQGVMYGYTF. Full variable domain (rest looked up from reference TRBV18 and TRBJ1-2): NAGVMQNPRHLVRRRGQEARLRCSPMKGHSHVYWYRQLPEEGLKFMVYLQKENIIDESGMPKERFSAEFPKEGPSILRIQQVVRGDSAAYFCASSTGQGVMYGYTFGSGTRLTVV.

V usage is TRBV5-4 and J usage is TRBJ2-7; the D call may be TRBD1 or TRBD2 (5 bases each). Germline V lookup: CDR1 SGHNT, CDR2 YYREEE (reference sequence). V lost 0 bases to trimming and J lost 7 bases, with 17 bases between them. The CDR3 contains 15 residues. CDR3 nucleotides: TGTGCCAGCAGCTTGGATATCTCCGGGGCGAGGGAGCAGTACTTC. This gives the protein CASSLDISGAREQYF.

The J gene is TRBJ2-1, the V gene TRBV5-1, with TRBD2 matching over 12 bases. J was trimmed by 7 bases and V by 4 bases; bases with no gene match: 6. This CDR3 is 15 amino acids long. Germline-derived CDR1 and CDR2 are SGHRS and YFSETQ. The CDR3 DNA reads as TGCGCCAGCAGCCTCCTAGCGGGAGGGGATAATGAGCAGTTCTTC. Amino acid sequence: CASSLLAGGDNEQFF. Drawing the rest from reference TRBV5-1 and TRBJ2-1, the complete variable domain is KAGVTQTPRYLIKTRGQQVTLSCSPISGHRSVSWYQQTPGQGLQFLFEYFSETQRNKGNFPGRFSGRQFSNSRSEMNVSTLELGDSALYLCASSLLAGGDNEQFFGPGTRLTVL.

CDR3 in amino acids: CASSDTGSGSYEQYF. In DNA form, the CDR3 reads TGTGCCAGCAGTGACACAGGGAGTGGAAGCTACGAGCAGTACTTC. The V and J genes are TRBV28 and TRBJ2-7; a possible D gene is TRBD1 (6 bases). The germline CDR1 and CDR2 sequences are MDHEN and SYDVKM. With 5 bases removed from V and 3 bases from J, the gap between germline ends came to 17 bases. The CDR3 has 15 residues.

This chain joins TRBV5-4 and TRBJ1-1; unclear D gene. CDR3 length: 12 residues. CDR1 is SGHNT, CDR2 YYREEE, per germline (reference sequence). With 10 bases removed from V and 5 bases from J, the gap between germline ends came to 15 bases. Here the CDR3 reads CAVGISRTEAFF. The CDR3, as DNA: TGTGCCGTGGGCATTTCCCGGACTGAAGCTTTCTTT. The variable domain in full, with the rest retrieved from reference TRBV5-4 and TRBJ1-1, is ETGVTQSPTHLIKTRGQQVTLRCSSQSGHNTVSWYQQALGQGPQFIFQYYREEENGRGNFPPRFSGLQFPNYSSELNVNALELDDSALYLCAVGISRTEAFFGQGTRLTVV.

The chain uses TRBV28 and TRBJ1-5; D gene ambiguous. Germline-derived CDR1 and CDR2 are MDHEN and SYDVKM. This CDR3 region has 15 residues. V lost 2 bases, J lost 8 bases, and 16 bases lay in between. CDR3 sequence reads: CASSLPTPTLEPQHF. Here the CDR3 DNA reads TGTGCCAGCAGTTTACCGACACCAACCTTGGAGCCCCAGCATTTT.

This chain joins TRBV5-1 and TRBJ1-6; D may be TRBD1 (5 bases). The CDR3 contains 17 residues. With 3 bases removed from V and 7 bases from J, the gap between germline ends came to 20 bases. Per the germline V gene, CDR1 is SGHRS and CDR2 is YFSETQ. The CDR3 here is CASSYLGGTLGNSPLHF. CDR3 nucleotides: TGCGCCAGCAGCTACCTCGGGGGTACCCTTGGGAATTCACCCCTCCACTTT.

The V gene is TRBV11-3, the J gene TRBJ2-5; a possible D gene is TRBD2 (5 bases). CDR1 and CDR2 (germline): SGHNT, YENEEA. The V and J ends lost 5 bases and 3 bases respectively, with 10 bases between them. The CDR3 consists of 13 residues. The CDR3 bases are TGTGCCAGCAGCGGCCGGAGGAAAGAGACCCAGTACTTC. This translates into CASSGRRKETQYF.

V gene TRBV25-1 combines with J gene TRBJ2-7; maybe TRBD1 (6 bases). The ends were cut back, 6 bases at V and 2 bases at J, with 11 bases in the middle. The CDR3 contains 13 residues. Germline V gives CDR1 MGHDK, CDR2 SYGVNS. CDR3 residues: CASRRTGPYEQYF. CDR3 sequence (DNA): TGTGCCAGCAGGAGAACAGGGCCCTACGAGCAGTACTTC.

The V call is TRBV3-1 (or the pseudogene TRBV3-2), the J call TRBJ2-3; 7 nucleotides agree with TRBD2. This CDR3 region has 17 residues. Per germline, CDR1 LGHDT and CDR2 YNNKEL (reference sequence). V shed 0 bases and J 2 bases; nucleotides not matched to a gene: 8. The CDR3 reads CASSQDRDREDTDTQYF. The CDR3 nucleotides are TGTGCCAGCAGCCAAGATAGAGATCGGGAGGACACAGATACGCAGTATTTT.

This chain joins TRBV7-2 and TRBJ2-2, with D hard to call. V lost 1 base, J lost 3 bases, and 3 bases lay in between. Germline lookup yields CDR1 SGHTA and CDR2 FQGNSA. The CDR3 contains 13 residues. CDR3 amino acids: CASSLEDTGELFF. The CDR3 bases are TGTGCCAGCAGCTTAGAGGACACCGGGGAGCTGTTTTTT. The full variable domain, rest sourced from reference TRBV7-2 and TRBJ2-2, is GAGVSQSPSNKVTEKGKDVELRCDPISGHTALYWYRQSLGQGLEFLIYFQGNSAPDKSGLPSDRFSAERTGGSVSTLTIQRTQQEDSAVYLCASSLEDTGELFFGEGSRLTVL.

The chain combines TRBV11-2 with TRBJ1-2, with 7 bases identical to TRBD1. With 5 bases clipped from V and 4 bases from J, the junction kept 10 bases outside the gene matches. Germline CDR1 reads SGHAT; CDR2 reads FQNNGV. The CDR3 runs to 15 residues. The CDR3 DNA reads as TGTGCCAGCAGCCTTCAGGGGGGGCAGGCCTATGGCTACACCTTC. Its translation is CASSLQGGQAYGYTF. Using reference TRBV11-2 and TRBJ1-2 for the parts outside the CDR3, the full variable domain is EAGVAQSPRYKIIEKRQSVAFWCNPISGHATLYWYQQILGQGPKLLIQFQNNGVVDDSQLPKDRFSAERLKGVDSTLKIQPAKLEDSAVYLCASSLQGGQAYGYTFGSGTRLTVV.

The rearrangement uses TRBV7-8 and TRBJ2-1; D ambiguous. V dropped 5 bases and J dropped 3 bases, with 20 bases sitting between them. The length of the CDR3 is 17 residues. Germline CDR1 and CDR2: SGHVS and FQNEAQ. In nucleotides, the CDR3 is TGTGCCAGCAGCCGCAGCTCGACTTCATCTCGCTACAATGAGCAGTTCTTC. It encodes CASSRSSTSSRYNEQFF.

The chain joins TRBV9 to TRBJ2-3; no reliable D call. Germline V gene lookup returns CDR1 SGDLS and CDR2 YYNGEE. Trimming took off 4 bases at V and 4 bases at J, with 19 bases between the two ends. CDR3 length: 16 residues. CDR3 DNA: TGTGCCAGCAGCCTAATAGGATACGGCGGAGCAGATACGCAGTATTTT. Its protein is CASSLIGYGGADTQYF.

CDR3 region: CASSHPSINEKLFF. The CDR3 nucleotides read TGCGCCAGCAGCCACCCATCGATTAATGAAAAACTGTTTTTT. The chain employs TRBV4-1 and TRBJ1-4; D is ambiguous. Germline V gene sequence: CDR1 MGHRA, CDR2 YSYEKL. This CDR3 comprises 14 residues. The V gene lost 3 bases and the J gene lost 4 bases, with 9 bases spanning the gap.

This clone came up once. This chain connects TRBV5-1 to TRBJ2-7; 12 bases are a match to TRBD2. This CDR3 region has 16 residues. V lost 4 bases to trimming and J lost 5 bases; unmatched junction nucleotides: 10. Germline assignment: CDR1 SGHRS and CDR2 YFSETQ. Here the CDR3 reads CASSPLSTSGSHEQYF. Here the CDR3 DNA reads TGCGCCAGCAGCCCCCTCTCGACTAGCGGGAGCCACGAGCAGTACTTC.

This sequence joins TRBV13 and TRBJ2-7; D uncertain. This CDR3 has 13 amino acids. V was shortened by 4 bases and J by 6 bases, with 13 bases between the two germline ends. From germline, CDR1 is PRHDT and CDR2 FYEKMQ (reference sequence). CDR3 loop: CASSSSYEGEQYF. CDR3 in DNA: TGTGCCAGCAGCTCGTCATATGAAGGCGAGCAGTACTTC.

The CDR3 loop reads CASSIRQGAWEQYF. CDR3 bases: TGTGCCAGTAGTATCCGACAGGGGGCTTGGGAGCAGTACTTC. The chain combines TRBV19 with TRBJ2-7; 10 positions match TRBD1. This CDR3 has 14 residues. From germline, CDR1 is LNHDA and CDR2 SQIVND (reference sequence). Trimming removed 3 bases from V and 7 bases from J; junction bases left unmatched: 6.

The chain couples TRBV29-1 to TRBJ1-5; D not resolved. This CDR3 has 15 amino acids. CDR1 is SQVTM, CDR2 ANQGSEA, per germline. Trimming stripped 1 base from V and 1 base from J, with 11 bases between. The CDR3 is CSVEGVPGSNQPQHF. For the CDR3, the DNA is TGCAGCGTTGAAGGGGTTCCGGGGAGCAATCAGCCCCAGCATTTT.

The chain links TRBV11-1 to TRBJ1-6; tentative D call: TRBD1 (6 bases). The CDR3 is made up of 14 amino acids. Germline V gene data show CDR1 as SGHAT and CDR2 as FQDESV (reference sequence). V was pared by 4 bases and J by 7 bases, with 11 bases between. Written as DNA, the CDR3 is TGTGCCAGCAGCTCGGGGGCAACGAATTCACCCCTCCACTTT. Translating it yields CASSSGATNSPLHF.

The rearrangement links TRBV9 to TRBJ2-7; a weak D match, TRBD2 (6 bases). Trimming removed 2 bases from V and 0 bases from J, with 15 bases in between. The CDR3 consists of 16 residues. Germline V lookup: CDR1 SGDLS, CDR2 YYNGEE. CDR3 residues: CASSVSTGSVSYEQYF. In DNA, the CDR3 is TGTGCCAGCAGCGTTTCGACCGGGAGTGTCTCCTACGAGCAGTACTTC.